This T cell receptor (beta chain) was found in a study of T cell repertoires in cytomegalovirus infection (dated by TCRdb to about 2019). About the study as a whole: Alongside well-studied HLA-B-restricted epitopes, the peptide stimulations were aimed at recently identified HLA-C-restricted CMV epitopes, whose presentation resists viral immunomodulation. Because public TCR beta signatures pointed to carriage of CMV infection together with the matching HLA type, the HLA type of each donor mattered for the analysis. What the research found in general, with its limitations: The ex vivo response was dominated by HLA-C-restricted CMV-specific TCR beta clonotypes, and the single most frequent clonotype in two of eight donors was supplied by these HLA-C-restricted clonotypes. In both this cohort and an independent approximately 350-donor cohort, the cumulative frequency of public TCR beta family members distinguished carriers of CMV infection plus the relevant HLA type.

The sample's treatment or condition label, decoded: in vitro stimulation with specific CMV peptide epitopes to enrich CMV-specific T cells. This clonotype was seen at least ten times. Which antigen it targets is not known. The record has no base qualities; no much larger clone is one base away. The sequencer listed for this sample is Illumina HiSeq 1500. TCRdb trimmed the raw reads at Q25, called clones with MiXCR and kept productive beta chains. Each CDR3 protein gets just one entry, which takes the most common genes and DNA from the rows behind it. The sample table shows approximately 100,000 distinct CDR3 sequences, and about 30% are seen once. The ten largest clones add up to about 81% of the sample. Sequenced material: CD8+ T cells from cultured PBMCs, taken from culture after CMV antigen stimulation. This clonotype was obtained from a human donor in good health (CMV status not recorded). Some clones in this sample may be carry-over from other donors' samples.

Here the CDR3 is given as CASSPLYGSQPQHF. The nucleotide sequence is given as TGTGCCAGCAGTCCCCTTTACGGGAGTCAGCCCCAGCATTTT. The V and J genes are TRBV6-2 or TRBV6-3 and TRBJ1-5, with the identity of the D gene unclear. The germline V gene sets CDR1 to MNHEY and CDR2 to SVGEGT. From the cysteine up to the phenylalanine, the CDR3 has a length of 14 residues. Only the CDR3 region is kept as DNA, spanning 42 bases read in frame from base 1. V gives up 5 bases and J gives up 6 bases, and the segment between their germline ends measures 14 bases.